This T cell receptor (beta chain) stems from a study of T cells in Graves' hyperthyroidism and ophthalmopathy (dated 2019 in TCRdb). Study-wide context: TCR V-J signatures able to tell the groups apart were searched for in a discovery cohort of 95 or so patients, of whom under 45 had Graves' ophthalmopathy and about 55 had stable Graves' hyperthyroidism. An independent validation cohort of under 20 hyperthyroidism patients and about 15 patients who later progressed to ophthalmopathy tested prospective prediction of ophthalmopathy. The 100 or so discovery patients were randomly split 7:3 into training and test sets. In addition, the study compared T-cell repertoires in thyroid tissue and in blood from about six Graves' hyperthyroidism patients. Following sampling, methimazole starting at 30 mg daily was given to hyperthyroidism patients, and high-dose intravenous methylprednisolone was given to ophthalmopathy patients. The paper describes TCR Vbeta CDR3 sequencing of some 130 peripheral blood samples, made up of fewer than 50 ophthalmopathy patients, 70 to 75 hyperthyroidism patients and 17 progressor patients. Broader findings and caveats from the paper: Most expanded thyroid clonotypes (frequency above 0.001) were also detected in blood, suggesting blood repertoires may reflect thyroid immune responses. A 13 V-J signature model separated ophthalmopathy from stable hyperthyroidism, with roughly 88% sensitivity and just under 84% specificity in cross-validation and 80%/75% in testing. Sample size was not statistically predetermined, and blinding of investigators to group allocation was not performed. In validation, the model predicted progression to ophthalmopathy a median of around 6.5 months before onset, with over 60% sensitivity and around 76% specificity.

Graves' hyperthyroidism was defined as stable when no progression to ophthalmopathy occurred over 18 months of follow-up. Hyperthyroidism patients were newly diagnosed, with disease duration under 2 months, and aged 18 to 65 years. The study excluded patients with uncontrolled infections, other autoimmune diseases, pregnancy or lactation. Diagnoses were established on the basis of clinical symptoms, serum thyroxine and TRAb, thyroid ultrasound, and orbital computed tomography. Total RNA was extracted with Trizol reagent, and quality was checked on an Agilent 2100 Bioanalyzer. Amplification of TCR beta CDR3 regions was carried out from RNA transcripts. For the first round of RT-PCR on the TCR CDR3, the HTBI primer set was used together with the Qiagen OneStep RT-PCR kit. Libraries were constructed in a second round of multiplex PCR, after which size selection and purification were performed. Paired-end sequencing of the libraries was performed with 100 bp reads on an Illumina HiSeq2000. Processing in the source paper ran as follows. SOAPnuke was used to process the raw data, removing reads that contained adapters or uncalled bases, had a mean Phred below 15, or lacked an exact match to the constant primer or identifier. High-quality paired reads were merged with COPE v1.2.5, and unique nucleotide sequences were defined as clonotypes. MiTCR v1.1 was used to align clonotypes to the IMGT TRBV, TRBD and TRBJ reference segments. Only V-J combinations with frequency above 0.0001, covering 99.2% of repertoires, were analysed. The TCS score was defined as F50 (clonal expansion) divided by E x V (chaos), with BLOSUM62-based TCRdist calculated between CDR3 peptides within each V-J. Welch's t-statistics and random forest reduced 450 to 600 V-J features to some 14, which were used in a naive Bayes classifier (R e1071). The similarity between thyroid and blood repertoires was quantified using the Morisita-Horn index. TCRdb handled the public reads itself, with Q25 trimming in fastp and clone calling in MiXCR, and kept productive beta chains. For every CDR3 protein sequence, its rows merge into one entry that carries the most common genes and DNA. These V and J calls originate from TCRdb's pipeline instead of the authors' own analysis. The sample data list a few hundred thousand distinct CDR3 sequences, and roughly 46% of these were observed just once. The ten largest make up around 7.7% of the sample.

Trimming costs V 1 base and J 5 bases, and their ends lie 11 bases apart. Via the germline V gene, CDR1 is SQVTM and CDR2 ANQGSEA. From its cysteine to its phenylalanine, the CDR3 spans 13 amino acids. The kept DNA is CDR3 alone, 39 bases in frame from the first base. Concerning this clonotype: The target of this receptor is not known. No base qualities exist here, and no much larger clone lies one base off it.

This sequence was found in a woman between 18 and 29 years old with Graves' hyperthyroidism. The sequenced material came from peripheral blood or thyroid tissue (not recorded which). This chain is built from TRBV29-1 and TRBJ2-5; no D gene can be assigned with confidence. The CDR3 loop reads CSVEATLLETQYF. The nucleotide sequence reads as follows: TGCAGCGTTGAAGCGACACTTCTGGAGACCCAGTACTTC.